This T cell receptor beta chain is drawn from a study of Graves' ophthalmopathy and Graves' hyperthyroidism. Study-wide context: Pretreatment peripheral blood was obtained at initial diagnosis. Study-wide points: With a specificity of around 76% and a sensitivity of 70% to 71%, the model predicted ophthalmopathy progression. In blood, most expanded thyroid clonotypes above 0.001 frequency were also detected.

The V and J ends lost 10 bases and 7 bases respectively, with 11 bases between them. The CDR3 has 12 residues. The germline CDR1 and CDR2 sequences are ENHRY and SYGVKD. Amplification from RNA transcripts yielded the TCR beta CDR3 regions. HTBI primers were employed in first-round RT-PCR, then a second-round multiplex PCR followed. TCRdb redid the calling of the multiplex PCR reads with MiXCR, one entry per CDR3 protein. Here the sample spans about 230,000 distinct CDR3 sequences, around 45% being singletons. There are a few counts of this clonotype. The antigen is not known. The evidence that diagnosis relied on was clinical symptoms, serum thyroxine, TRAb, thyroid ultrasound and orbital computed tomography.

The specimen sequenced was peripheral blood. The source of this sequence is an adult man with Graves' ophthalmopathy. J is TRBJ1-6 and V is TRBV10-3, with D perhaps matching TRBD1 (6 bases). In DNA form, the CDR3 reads TGTGCCAGCCGGGACACGAATTCACCCCTCCACTTT. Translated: CASRDTNSPLHF.